What follows are 20 T cell receptor beta chains derived from one specimen sequenced in a study of identical twins. Each CDR3 protein is one row after TCRdb ran MiXCR on the 5' RACE reads. The table lists more than 350,000 distinct CDR3 sequences, approximately 10% of them singletons. Sequencing used naive T cells sorted from blood. These receptors all stem from a woman between 50 and 59 years old in good health.

The table lists this clonotype with many counts. V is TRBV6-5 and J is TRBJ1-3; no clear D gene. This CDR3 contains 15 residues. Looked up from germline, CDR1 is MNHEY and CDR2 is SVGAGI. Deletions cut 5 bases from V and 0 bases from J, with 11 bases between. The CDR3 protein is CASSATPSSGNTIYF. CDR3 DNA: TGTGCCAGCAGTGCCACACCGAGCTCTGGAAACACCATATATTTT.

The V call is TRBV27, the J call TRBJ2-7; D gene uncertain. The CDR3 loop spans 13 amino acids. The germline V gene encodes CDR1 MNHEY and CDR2 SMNVEV (reference sequence). Trimming removed 6 bases at V and 2 bases at J, with 11 bases between. The CDR3 sequence: CASSLGPAYEQYF. The CDR3 DNA reads as TGTGCCAGCAGCCTGGGTCCCGCCTACGAGCAGTACTTC.

The rearrangement links TRBV6-1 to TRBJ1-5; 7 nucleotides match TRBD1. J was trimmed by 9 bases and V by 3 bases; bases with no gene match: 14. Germline V gene lookup returns CDR1 MNHNS and CDR2 SASEGT. The CDR3 totals 16 residues. The chain's CDR3 is CASSEGDSGRMRPQHF. CDR3 nucleotide sequence: TGTGCCAGCAGTGAGGGGGACAGCGGCCGGATGAGGCCCCAGCATTTT.

The J gene is TRBJ1-1, the V gene TRBV19, with a tentative D call TRBD1 (6 bases). The CDR3 is 14 amino acids. Trimming left V 3 bases short and J 4 bases short, with 12 bases between. Germline lookup yields CDR1 LNHDA and CDR2 SQIVND (reference sequence). The CDR3 DNA sequence: TGTGCCAGTAGTATCCGGGACACTGGCACTGAAGCTTTCTTT. Translated: CASSIRDTGTEAFF.

This clonotype was found many times. The CDR3 DNA follows: TGCGCCAGCAGCTTGGCAGACCTCTCGAACACCGGGGAGCTGTTTTTT. This gives the protein CASSLADLSNTGELFF. The rearrangement links TRBV5-1 to TRBJ2-2, with D unclear. CDR1 is SGHRS and CDR2 is YFSETQ in the germline V gene. V was clipped by 0 bases and J by 0 bases, with 9 bases between them. The CDR3 has 16 amino acids.

The genes are TRBV12-5 and TRBJ1-2, with a weak D call TRBD1 (5 bases). This CDR3 contains 12 residues. The V end was cut by 7 bases, the J end by 3 bases, with 9 bases between. CDR1 is LGHNT, CDR2 FRNRAP, per germline. The CDR3 spells CASVGAYYGYTF. The CDR3 coding sequence is TGTGCTAGTGTTGGGGCCTACTATGGCTACACCTTC.

This clonotype was observed many times. The chain uses TRBV5-5 and TRBJ1-2; D may be TRBD1 (5 bases). The CDR3 loop spans 14 amino acids. V lost 2 bases and J lost 3, with 11 bases in between. In germline, CDR1 is SGHKS, CDR2 YYEKEE (reference sequence). DNA for the CDR3: TGTGCCAGCAGCTTCCGGGGGGGGGACTATGGCTACACCTTC. This gives the protein CASSFRGGDYGYTF.

This clonotype was detected only a few times. V usage is TRBV11-2 and J usage is TRBJ2-5; no firm D call. CDR1 SGHAT and CDR2 FQNNGV come from the germline V gene. This CDR3 has 16 residues. The V gene lost 1 base and the J gene lost 0 bases, with 12 bases spanning the gap. CDR3: CASSLGPKGYQETQYF. CDR3 sequence (DNA): TGTGCCAGCAGCTTAGGACCAAAAGGCTACCAAGAGACCCAGTACTTC.

This chain connects TRBV3-1 to TRBJ2-3, with D unresolved. The ends were cut back, 2 bases at V and 3 bases at J, with 9 bases in the middle. The CDR3 totals 14 residues. Germline V CDR1 and CDR2: LGHDT, YNNKEL (reference sequence). The CDR3 DNA is TGTGCCAGCAGCCAATCAATCAAAACAGATACGCAGTATTTT. Its translation: CASSQSIKTDTQYF.

This chain joins TRBV3-1 and TRBJ2-7; 8 bases line up with TRBD2. Per the germline V gene, CDR1 is LGHDT and CDR2 is YNNKEL (reference sequence). J lost 1 base, V lost 0 bases, and 5 bases had no gene match. This CDR3 spans 16 amino acids. CDR3 bases: TGTGCCAGCAGCCAAGATAAAAGCGGGAGTTCCTACGAGCAGTACTTC. Translating it yields CASSQDKSGSSYEQYF.

This clonotype turned up a few times. This chain joins TRBV12-5 and TRBJ1-5; D unclear. V was trimmed by 7 bases and J by 4 bases, leaving 14 bases between them. The CDR3 sequence is 14 residues long. Germline V gives CDR1 LGHNT, CDR2 FRNRAP. CDR3 sequence reads: CASAKRTSNQPQHF. The CDR3 DNA is TGTGCTAGTGCCAAGCGGACGTCGAATCAGCCCCAGCATTTT. The whole variable domain, remainder taken from reference TRBV12-5 and TRBJ1-5, is DARVTQTPRHKVTEMGQEVTMRCQPILGHNTVFWYRQTMMQGLELLAYFRNRAPLDDSGMPKDRFSAEMPDATLATLKIQPSEPRDSAVYFCASAKRTSNQPQHFGDGTRLSIL.

This clonotype came up many times. The V gene is TRBV11-2, the J gene TRBJ1-2, with unresolved D. V dropped 3 bases and J dropped 2 bases, with 7 bases sitting between them. Germline assignment: CDR1 SGHAT and CDR2 FQNNGV. This CDR3 region has 13 residues. DNA of the CDR3: TGTGCCAGCAGCTTCGCGCCCAACTATGGCTACACCTTC. Translation gives CASSFAPNYGYTF.

This clonotype was counted at least ten times. V usage is TRBV12-3 or TRBV12-4 and J usage is TRBJ2-1, with 11 bases aligning to TRBD2. The CDR3 runs 15 residues. J gave up 5 bases and V 6 bases, and 6 bases lay outside the gene matches. Here the CDR3 DNA reads TGTGCCAGCAGAATAGCGGGAGGGATAAACAATGAGCAGTTCTTC. Its protein is CASRIAGGINNEQFF.

This clonotype came up a few times. The chain uses TRBV6-1 and TRBJ2-5; D uncertain. CDR1 and CDR2 (germline): MNHNS, SASEGT. The CDR3 is 13 residues long. The germline V and J ends were trimmed by 5 bases and 0 bases, with 7 bases remaining between them. The CDR3: CASSRHDQETQYF. CDR3 sequence (DNA): TGTGCCAGCAGTAGGCACGACCAAGAGACCCAGTACTTC.

The rearrangement joins TRBV14 to TRBJ2-1; D may be TRBD2 (5 bases). V shed 6 bases and J shed 6 bases, with 21 bases lying between them. The germline V gene encodes CDR1 SGHDN and CDR2 FVKESK. The CDR3 consists of 16 residues. DNA of the CDR3: TGTGCCAGCAGTCACCCCGATTGGCGGGTCCCCAATGAGCAGTTCTTC. This codes for CASSHPDWRVPNEQFF.

This clonotype was found a few times. The rearrangement uses TRBV12-3 or TRBV12-4 and TRBJ2-6; TRBD1 agrees at 7 bases. Trimming removed 6 bases from V and 2 bases from J; junction bases left unmatched: 4. The CDR3 has 15 amino acids. CDR3 coding DNA: TGTGCCAGCAGGCCCGACAGGGCTGGGGCCAACGTCCTGACTTTC. It yields the protein CASRPDRAGANVLTF.

In this sample, this clonotype turned up many times. The chain carries TRBV20-1 and TRBJ2-1; TRBD2 agrees at 7 bases. Looked up from germline, CDR1 is DFQATT and CDR2 is SNEGSKA (reference sequence). The V and J ends lost 6 bases and 4 bases, in that order; junction bases with no gene match: 12. This CDR3 region has 15 residues. CDR3 coding DNA: TGCAGTGCAAAACTTCAGCGGGGACGTTACAATGAGCAGTTCTTC. Translated: CSAKLQRGRYNEQFF.

In this sample, this clonotype turned up once. The V and J genes are TRBV7-9 and TRBJ2-7, with unresolved D. The V end was cut by 5 bases, the J end by 2 bases, with 10 bases between. Per the germline V gene, CDR1 is SEHNR and CDR2 is FQNEAQ (reference sequence). The CDR3 covers 13 residues. CDR3 sequence reads: CASSAPGTYEQYV. CDR3 DNA sequence: TGTGCCAGCAGCGCCCCCGGTACCTACGAGCAGTACGTC.

This clonotype was observed a few times. V and J are TRBV5-6 and TRBJ2-1; a possible D gene is TRBD2 (5 bases). The germline gives CDR1 SGHDT, CDR2 YYEEEE. This CDR3 has 15 residues. V gave up 2 bases and J gave up 9 bases, with 18 bases separating them. CDR3 DNA: TGTGCCAGCAGCTTCCCTCAAGGTGGGGAGATTGAGCAGTTCTTC. Translated, it gives CASSFPQGGEIEQFF.

This clonotype has ten or more counts. The chain combines TRBV6-1 with TRBJ1-2; D not certain. From germline, CDR1 is MNHNS and CDR2 SASEGT. Trimming shortened V by 8 bases and J by 4 bases, and 8 bases separated the two germline ends. The CDR3 totals 11 residues. CDR3 sequence (DNA): TGTGCCAGCGTGTTTGGCTATGGCTACACCTTC. Protein product: CASVFGYGYTF.